One and the same sample provided the 22 T cell receptor beta chains below, sequenced in a study of TIL therapy for anti-PD-1-resistant metastatic lung cancer (dated by TCRdb to 2020 to 2023). Explained via the paper, the time point label denotes: pre-treatment sample, taken before nivolumab and TIL therapy. The baseline tumor samples, taken from the same resection that was used to grow TIL, were excised metastases, most often pleural nodules or supraclavicular lymph nodes. Using bias-controlled multiplex PCR with the immunoSEQ v3 hsTCRB kit, the TCR beta CDR3 regions were amplified from genomic DNA. Drawn from immuneACCESS, this table holds only the in-frame rearrangements with V and J called that TCRdb kept. Clones are partly lost; checked studies trace under half to an unresolved V gene and leave the rest unexplained. The sample has 4,800 or so clones on record, roughly 64% of them singletons. Together, the top ten hold about 9% of the sample.

Sequences were derived from tumor tissue, sampled at baseline. All receptors derive from a man aged 65 to 85 with non-small cell lung cancer.

V usage is TRBV19 and J usage is TRBJ1-5; no reliable D call. The CDR3 extends over 14 amino acids. In germline, CDR1 is LNHDA, CDR2 SQIVND (reference sequence). V was cut by 3 bases and J by 4 bases, with 10 bases left in between. In nucleotides, the CDR3 is TGTGCCAGTAGTATTCGGCAGCCTAATCAGCCCCAGCATTTT. Translating gives CASSIRQPNQPQHF.

This clone has more than one count but fewer than ten. This chain uses TRBV28 with TRBJ1-2; D unresolved. Per germline, CDR1 MDHEN and CDR2 SYDVKM. Trimming took 3 bases from V and 8 from J, leaving 7 bases between them. The CDR3 consists of 11 residues. The CDR3 protein is CASSFRGGYTF. CDR3 nucleotide sequence: TGTGCCAGCAGTTTCCGGGGAGGCTACACCTTC.

This rearrangement joins TRBV25-1 to TRBJ2-2; the D is unclear. With 3 bases removed from V and 0 bases from J, the gap between germline ends came to 8 bases. The germline V gene encodes CDR1 MGHDK and CDR2 SYGVNS. There are 15 residues in the CDR3. The CDR3 reads CASSEFTSNTGELFF. CDR3 sequence (DNA): TGTGCCAGCAGTGAGTTCACCTCGAACACCGGGGAGCTGTTTTTT.

V is TRBV7-8 and J is TRBJ2-2; possible D gene TRBD1, 5 bases. Germline V gives CDR1 SGHVS, CDR2 FQNEAQ. The CDR3 is 17 amino acids. Trimming pared 1 base from V and 3 bases from J, leaving 15 bases between. CDR3 sequence: CASSLGLQEMYTGELFF. In DNA, the CDR3 is TGTGCCAGCAGCTTAGGTTTACAGGAAATGTACACCGGGGAGCTGTTTTTT. Variable domain in full (rest from reference TRBV7-8 and TRBJ2-2): GAGVSQSPRYKVAKRGQDVALRCDPISGHVSLFWYQQALGQGPEFLTYFQNEAQLDKSGLPSDRFFAERPEGSVSTLKIQRTQQEDSAVYLCASSLGLQEMYTGELFFGEGSRLTVL.

The chain couples TRBV9 to TRBJ2-7, with TRBD1 identical over 7 bases. CDR3 length equals 15 residues. The germline CDR1 and CDR2 sequences are SGDLS and YYNGEE. With 0 bases clipped from V and 0 bases from J, the junction kept 3 bases outside the gene matches. The CDR3 bases are TGTGCCAGCAGCGTAGGGGGACAGTACTCCTACGAGCAGTACTTC. Amino acids: CASSVGGQYSYEQYF.

This clone was seen more than once but under ten times. The chain joins TRBV9 to TRBJ2-7; TRBD2 is a possible D gene (5 bases). The CDR3 totals 15 residues. Germline CDR1 and CDR2: SGDLS and YYNGEE. Trimming removed 0 bases at V and 0 bases at J, with 10 bases between. The CDR3 protein is CASSVESGASYEQYF. The CDR3 DNA sequence: TGTGCCAGCAGCGTAGAGAGCGGAGCCTCCTACGAGCAGTACTTC.

This clone turned up a few times. The chain links TRBV7-9 to TRBJ2-7; a weak D match, TRBD2 (5 bases). CDR3 length equals 11 residues. V was clipped by 8 bases and J by 4 bases, with 9 bases between them. Germline lookup yields CDR1 SEHNR and CDR2 FQNEAQ (reference sequence). The CDR3 reads CASVGDYEQYF. The CDR3, as DNA: TGTGCCAGCGTCGGGGATTACGAGCAGTACTTC.

The chain combines TRBV27 with TRBJ2-6, with a tentative D call TRBD2 (5 bases). The V and J ends lost 4 bases and 5 bases respectively, with 21 bases between them. There are 18 residues in the CDR3. Germline V gene lookup returns CDR1 MNHEY and CDR2 SMNVEV (reference sequence). The CDR3 loop is CASSSRGRLQSRANVLTF. In nucleotides, the CDR3 is TGTGCCAGCAGTTCTCGGGGTCGGCTACAAAGTCGGGCCAACGTCCTGACTTTC. Drawing the rest from reference TRBV27 and TRBJ2-6, the complete variable domain is EAQVTQNPRYLITVTGKKLTVTCSQNMNHEYMSWYRQDPGLGLRQIYYSMNVEVTDKGDVPEGYKVSRKEKRNFPLILESPSPNQTSLYFCASSSRGRLQSRANVLTFGAGSRLTVL.

This clone is medium-sized. The gene calls are TRBV4-2 and TRBJ2-7, with D possibly TRBD1 on 5 matching bases. The CDR3 runs 16 residues. Germline V CDR1 and CDR2: LGHNA, YNFKEQ. V was trimmed by 2 bases and J by 3 bases, leaving 17 bases between them. The CDR3 DNA follows: TGTGCCAGCAGCCAAACCTCAGGGAATCGAGACTACGAGCAGTACTTC. It is translated as CASSQTSGNRDYEQYF.

V and J are TRBV19 and TRBJ1-1, with no clear D. Looked up from germline, CDR1 is LNHDA and CDR2 is SQIVND (reference sequence). V was trimmed by 5 bases and J by 0 bases, leaving 10 bases between them. The CDR3 sequence is 14 residues long. In nucleotides, the CDR3 is TGTGCCAGTAGTCCGGTTTCGGTGAACACTGAAGCTTTCTTT. As protein: CASSPVSVNTEAFF.

This clone turned up a few times. The V gene is TRBV5-6, the J gene TRBJ1-5; a possible D gene is TRBD1 (5 bases). Germline V gene lookup returns CDR1 SGHDT and CDR2 YYEEEE. The CDR3 has 12 residues. Trimming took 5 bases from V and 6 from J, leaving 9 bases between them. CDR3 residues: CASSRDGQPQHF. The CDR3, as DNA: TGTGCCAGCAGTCGGGACGGTCAGCCCCAGCATTTT. Variable domain in full (rest from reference TRBV5-6 and TRBJ1-5): DAGVTQSPTHLIKTRGQQVTLRCSPKSGHDTVSWYQQALGQGPQFIFQYYEEEERQRGNFPDRFSGHQFPNYSSELNVNALLLGDSALYLCASSRDGQPQHFGDGTRLSIL.

This chain uses TRBV25-1 with TRBJ1-4, with a weak D call TRBD1 (5 bases). This CDR3 contains 15 residues. The V gene lost 1 base and the J gene lost 2 bases, with 8 bases spanning the gap. Germline V gene sequence: CDR1 MGHDK, CDR2 SYGVNS. CDR3 coding DNA: TGTGCCAGCAGTGAATTGGCAGGGACTAATGAAAAACTGTTTTTT. It codes for CASSELAGTNEKLFF. The variable domain in full, with the rest retrieved from reference TRBV25-1 and TRBJ1-4, is EADIYQTPRYLVIGTGKKITLECSQTMGHDKMYWYQQDPGMELHLIHYSYGVNSTEKGDLSSESTVSRIRTEHFPLTLESARPSHTSQYLCASSELAGTNEKLFFGSGTQLSVL.

This clone came up once. This chain connects TRBV6-1 to TRBJ2-7; D might be TRBD2 (6 bases). Germline V lookup: CDR1 MNHNS, CDR2 SASEGT. This CDR3 spans 14 amino acids. V gave up 8 bases and J gave up 7 bases, with 21 bases separating them. The CDR3 sequence: CASQRDFSTGEQYF. DNA of the CDR3: TGTGCCAGCCAGAGGGACTTCTCTACGGGGGAGCAGTACTTC.

The table lists this clone with a few counts. This chain uses TRBV29-1 with TRBJ1-2; possibly TRBD1 for D (6 bases). The CDR3 has 13 amino acids. Deletions cut 7 bases from V and 6 bases from J, with 18 bases between. Germline V CDR1 and CDR2: SQVTM, ANQGSEA. The CDR3 sequence is CSAEGEFGDGYTF. As DNA, the CDR3 is TGCAGCGCCGAGGGGGAATTTGGGGATGGCTACACCTTC.

The rearrangement joins TRBV28 to TRBJ2-1, with 10 bases identical to TRBD2. CDR3 length equals 15 residues. Germline CDR1 and CDR2: MDHEN and SYDVKM. With 2 bases clipped from V and 9 bases from J, the junction kept 7 bases outside the gene matches. The CDR3 loop reads CASSLRAGGLGEQFF. DNA for the CDR3: TGTGCCAGCAGTTTAAGAGCGGGAGGGCTTGGTGAGCAGTTCTTC.

The chain recombines TRBV10-3 with TRBJ2-3; 11 bases match TRBD2. V was clipped by 8 bases and J by 4 bases; unmatched bases: 2. Germline loops: CDR1 ENHRY, CDR2 SYGVKD. This CDR3 contains 13 residues. CDR3 protein: CAIATSGADTQYF. DNA of the CDR3: TGTGCCATCGCGACTAGCGGGGCAGATACGCAGTATTTT.

This clone was detected only a few times. The rearrangement uses TRBV18 and TRBJ1-4, with D unresolved. V was pared by 2 bases and J by 5 bases, with 9 bases between. The CDR3 sequence is 14 residues long. Germline V gene lookup returns CDR1 KGHSH and CDR2 LQKENI. CDR3 residues: CASSPEGLNEKLFF. CDR3 in DNA: TGTGCCAGCTCACCAGAAGGGTTGAATGAAAAACTGTTTTTT.

The V call is TRBV28, the J call TRBJ2-1; the match to TRBD2 covers 10 bases. After removal of 4 bases from V and 7 bases from J, the junction contained 7 bases not matched to a gene. Germline lookup yields CDR1 MDHEN and CDR2 SYDVKM. The CDR3 loop spans 15 amino acids. The CDR3 DNA reads as TGTGCCAGCAGTTCAGCGGGAGGGTTTCAGAATGAGCAGTTCTTC. Amino acid sequence: CASSSAGGFQNEQFF.

The table lists this clone with a few counts. The chain combines TRBV6-4 with TRBJ1-1; D gene uncertain. V lost 5 bases to trimming and J lost 1 base, with 5 bases between them. The germline V gene has CDR1 MRHNA and CDR2 SNTAGT. This CDR3 is 12 amino acids long. CDR3 bases: TGTGCCAGCAGTCAGGAGAACACTGAAGCTTTCTTT. Translated, it gives CASSQENTEAFF.

The rearrangement uses TRBV9 and TRBJ2-3; maybe TRBD2 (6 bases). Germline V gene lookup returns CDR1 SGDLS and CDR2 YYNGEE. V was cut by 0 bases and J by 11 bases, with 10 bases left in between. The CDR3 extends over 12 amino acids. In DNA, the CDR3 is TGTGCCAGCAGCGTAGGGGGGGTAGAGCAGTATTTT. Translated, it gives CASSVGGVEQYF. The variable domain in full, completed from reference TRBV9 and TRBJ2-3, reads DSGVTQTPKHLITATGQRVTLRCSPRSGDLSVYWYQQSLDQGLQFLIQYYNGEERAKGNILERFSAQQFPDLHSELNLSSLELGDSALYFCASSVGGVEQYFGPGTRLTVL.

This clone was counted only a few times. The rearrangement joins TRBV5-1 to TRBJ1-2, with 7 positions matching TRBD1. This CDR3 region has 13 residues. V dropped 4 bases and J dropped 8; count of bases not matched to a gene: 8. Germline V gene sequence: CDR1 SGHRS, CDR2 YFSETQ. The CDR3 DNA sequence: TGCGCCAGCAGCCCAGGGACAGTGGACGGCTACACCTTC. It specifies CASSPGTVDGYTF. Together with reference TRBV5-1 and TRBJ1-2, the CDR3 gives the full variable domain: KAGVTQTPRYLIKTRGQQVTLSCSPISGHRSVSWYQQTPGQGLQFLFEYFSETQRNKGNFPGRFSGRQFSNSRSEMNVSTLELGDSALYLCASSPGTVDGYTFGSGTRLTVV.

This clone was seen a handful of times. The CDR3 loop reads CASSSDNQPQHF. The CDR3 DNA is TGTGCCAGCAGCTCGGACAATCAGCCCCAGCATTTT. V and J are TRBV11-2 and TRBJ1-5; unclear D gene. V was clipped by 4 bases and J by 3 bases, with 4 bases between them. The germline V gene has CDR1 SGHAT and CDR2 FQNNGV. This CDR3 comprises 12 residues.